This note documents a single T cell receptor beta chain sequence. With V trimmed by 4 bases and J by 6 bases, 6 bases remained unmatched. The CDR3 runs to 15 residues. Per germline, CDR1 SGHRS and CDR2 YFSETQ. This entry is derived from a study of blood T cell repertoires in COVID-19. TCRdb's table, derived via immunoSEQ multiplex PCR, lists solely in-frame clones and lacks some. The sample has about 220,000 clones; approximately 83% are singletons. This TCR was sampled from a woman aged 40 to 50 with active or convalescent COVID-19. The sequenced sample was peripheral blood. V and J are TRBV5-1 and TRBJ1-4, with 10 bases identical to TRBD1. The CDR3 region has the DNA TGCGCCAGCAGCGTCGCCGGGACAGGGGATGAAAAACTGTTTTTT. Translated: CASSVAGTGDEKLFF.